This entry lists 8 T cell receptor beta chains sequenced from one sample in a study of blood T cell repertoires in COVID-19 (dated by TCRdb to the early 2020s). The method was the immunoSEQ multiplex PCR assay. The source is immuneACCESS, and TCRdb retained only in-frame sequences with V and J called. Part of the clones is not carried over; for the studies checked, unresolved V genes explain less than half of this, and the remainder is unexplained. This sample comprises fewer than 200,000 clones, nearly 90% of them detected only once. Together, the top ten hold about 1.9% of the sample. The specimen was peripheral blood. The receptors stem from a man in his late teens or twenties who had recovered from COVID-19.

This chain links TRBV29-1 with TRBJ2-1; D is uncertain. Germline CDR1 reads SQVTM; CDR2 reads ANQGSEA. This CDR3 comprises 11 residues. Trimming took off 2 bases at V and 8 bases at J, with 7 bases between the two ends. The CDR3 DNA reads as TGCAGCGTTGAAACACAATATGAGCAGTTCTTC. Translating it yields CSVETQYEQFF.

The gene calls are TRBV5-1 and TRBJ2-3, with 10 bases fitting TRBD2. Germline assignment: CDR1 SGHRS and CDR2 YFSETQ. The CDR3 spans 14 residues. The ends lost 4 bases at V and 4 bases at J; junction bases unmatched: 3. CDR3 DNA sequence: TGCGCCAGCAGCCTAGCGGGAGTCCCAGATACGCAGTATTTT. This gives the protein CASSLAGVPDTQYF.

The chain carries TRBV4-1 and TRBJ2-1; 7 nucleotides line up with TRBD2. Per germline, CDR1 MGHRA and CDR2 YSYEKL. CDR3 length: 15 amino acids. Losses at the gene ends were 3 bases for V and 5 bases for J; bases not matched to a gene: 7. CDR3 nucleotides: TGCGCCAGCAGCCACCGCGGGGGTACAGACAATGAGCAGTTCTTC. As protein: CASSHRGGTDNEQFF.

The genes are TRBV4-3 and TRBJ1-2; TRBD1 aligns across 8 bases. This CDR3 has 17 amino acids. The germline gives CDR1 LGHNA, CDR2 YSLEER. Germline trimming cut 0 bases from V and 8 bases from J; bases unmatched to any gene: 14. In DNA form, the CDR3 reads TGCGCCAGCAGCCAAGATAGGGCAACCTTCGGGACAGGCGGCTACACCTTC. Protein sequence: CASSQDRATFGTGGYTF.

In this sample, this clone turned up many times. The CDR3 DNA sequence: TGTGCCAGCAGTTACTCCGAAGCCCTCGCTTCACCCCTCCACTTT. Protein sequence: CASSYSEALASPLHF. The V call is TRBV6-2 or TRBV6-3, the J call TRBJ1-6; D not resolved. The CDR3 contains 15 residues. V lost 0 bases to trimming and J lost 9 bases, with 12 bases between them. Germline V gene sequence: CDR1 MNHEY, CDR2 SVGEGT.

This clone was picked up a small number of times. V and J are TRBV12-3 or TRBV12-4 and TRBJ2-7; no reliable D call. V gave up 4 bases and J gave up 2 bases, with 9 bases separating them. The CDR3 spans 13 residues. As DNA, the CDR3 is TGTGCCAGCAGTTCGGCGGCAACCTACGAGCAGTACTTC. This gives the protein CASSSAATYEQYF.

Points on this clone: Other nucleotide sequences from this sample produce the same CDR3. V and J are TRBV20-1 and TRBJ1-1; tentatively, D is TRBD1 (5 bases). CDR3 length equals 11 residues. The V gene lost 5 bases and the J gene lost 3 bases, with 7 bases spanning the gap. Germline lookup yields CDR1 DFQATT and CDR2 SNEGSKA (reference sequence). In nucleotides, the CDR3 is TGCAGTGCTCGCAGGGACACTGAAGCTTTCTTT. This translates into CSARRDTEAFF.

The chain combines TRBV11-2 with TRBJ2-5, with 8 bases fitting TRBD1. The CDR3 totals 15 residues. With 6 bases clipped from V and 1 base from J, the junction kept 7 bases outside the gene matches. Per germline, CDR1 SGHAT and CDR2 FQNNGV. The CDR3 DNA sequence: TGTGCCAGCAGAGCACCGGGACAGGTCCAAGAGACCCAGTACTTC. Translated: CASRAPGQVQETQYF.